Detailed here is one TCR beta chain. What it binds is unknown. These data belong to a study of OX40 agonist ivuxolimab in advanced cancers. Study-wide results and caveats: Near-lowest levels of clonal expansion characterized partial responders at 0.1-3.0 mg/kg.

Sequencing used immunoSEQ multiplex PCR; TCRdb keeps in-frame clones, though not all of them. Here the sample spans some 84,000 clones, about 91% being singletons. From germline, CDR1 is SGHVS and CDR2 FQNEAQ. Trimming at V came to 4 bases and at J to 1 base, leaving 13 bases not matched to a gene. The CDR3 has 18 residues. This chain joins TRBV7-8 and TRBJ2-3; TRBD2 matches at 8 bases. The sample was CD4+ or CD8+ T cells sorted from blood, taken in a trial of the OX40 agonist ivuxolimab. The TCR originated in an adult with an advanced solid tumor such as melanoma, head and neck, liver or kidney cancer. CDR3 sequence reads: CASSSTGGPRPRTDTQYF. For the CDR3, the DNA is TGTGCCAGCAGCTCGACGGGGGGGCCTCGACCTCGCACAGATACGCAGTATTTT.